This is a list of T cell receptor beta chains from one sample in a study of blood T cell repertoires in COVID-19. Profiling relied on immunoSEQ multiplex PCR, and the TCRdb table lists in-frame clones only, not all of them. The table has over 85,000 clones, more than 75% seen once; the top ten hold around 4.5%. The sample consisted of peripheral blood. The receptors derive from an elderly woman with active COVID-19. The CDR3 runs from the conserved cysteine through the conserved F or W. The order of the fields is clone size, V gene, J gene, CDR3 protein. A row's size may be missing; if present it is once, few, many or a size class.

>.|TRBV7-9|TRBJ2-3
CASSLAGADTQYF
>.|TRBV20-1|TRBJ2-4
CSAALADLQYF
>.|TRBV19|TRBJ1-2
CASSIGAEIHGYTF
>.|TRBV5-8|TRBJ1-2
CASSQKITTHGYTF
>few|TRBV28|TRBJ2-3
CASSPHQTGARPDTQYF
>.|TRBV6-6|TRBJ2-4
CASRTGQYADIQYF
>.|TRBV6-1|TRBJ2-7
CASSEWGGEQYF
>few|TRBV11-2|TRBJ2-1
CASSFGVGRGYNEQFF
>.|TRBV11-2|TRBJ2-1
CASSSRNEQFF
>once|TRBV28|TRBJ2-2
CASSPQGRPNTGELFF
>.|TRBV6-4|TRBJ2-7
CATMSRLAGSYEQYF
>.|TRBV5-1|TRBJ2-5
CASSLVGQGYQETQYF
>.|TRBV29-1|TRBJ1-1
CSVVTGTETFF